These 32 T cell receptor beta chains were sequenced from one sample in a study of radiotherapy plus CTLA-4 blockade in lung cancer. Sequenced by immunoSEQ multiplex PCR; TCRdb stores in-frame clones only, minus some. The sample contains more than 90,000 clones, around nine tenths of which appear only once. The sample consisted of peripheral blood, taken from a patient treated with radiotherapy plus ipilimumab. The receptors stem from a human donor with non-small cell lung cancer that progressed on radiotherapy plus ipilimumab.

The V and J genes are TRBV28 and TRBJ2-1; perhaps TRBD1 as D (6 bases). Germline-derived CDR1 and CDR2 are MDHEN and SYDVKM. This CDR3 has 14 amino acids. Trimming shortened V by 3 bases and J by 13 bases, and 19 bases separated the two germline ends. The CDR3 protein is CASSLPLGTSPQFF. For the CDR3, the DNA is TGTGCCAGCAGTTTGCCCCTCGGGACATCCCCTCAGTTCTTC. Complete variable domain (other parts from reference TRBV28 and TRBJ2-1): DVKVTQSSRYLVKRTGEKVFLECVQDMDHENMFWYRQDPGLGLRLIYFSYDVKMKEKGDIPEGYSVSREKKERFSLILESASTNQTSMYLCASSLPLGTSPQFFGPGTRLTVL.

This chain links TRBV19 with TRBJ1-5; TRBD1 matches 7 bases. The germline CDR1 and CDR2 sequences are LNHDA and SQIVND (reference sequence). The V gene end was trimmed by 0 bases and the J gene end by 2 bases; junction bases not matched to a gene: 7. This CDR3 contains 17 residues. The DNA for the CDR3 is TGTGCCAGTAGTATAGACACAGGGGTGATTCGCAATCAGCCCCAGCATTTT. Its translation is CASSIDTGVIRNQPQHF.

The chain joins TRBV11-2 to TRBJ2-7; maybe TRBD2 (6 bases). V lost 1 base to trimming and J lost 0 bases, with 16 bases between them. CDR1 and CDR2 from the germline V gene are SGHAT and FQNNGV. The CDR3 extends over 17 amino acids. This CDR3 is CASSLAPGTLSSYEQYF. CDR3 bases: TGTGCCAGCAGCTTAGCCCCCGGGACTCTCAGCTCCTACGAGCAGTACTTC.

V is TRBV10-1 and J is TRBJ2-7; 13 bases match TRBD2. The J segment lost 5 bases and the V segment lost 2 bases, leaving 3 bases of the junction unmatched. The germline CDR1 and CDR2 sequences are WNHNN and SYGVQD (reference sequence). The CDR3 has 15 residues. CDR3 sequence (DNA): TGCGCCAGCAGTGAGGGACTAGCGGGAGTTAACGAGCAGTACTTC. Protein: CASSEGLAGVNEQYF.

The V and J genes are TRBV12-5 and TRBJ2-1; 8 bases are a match to TRBD1. The J segment lost 3 bases and the V segment lost 0 bases, leaving 1 base of the junction unmatched. The germline gives CDR1 LGHNT, CDR2 FRNRAP. The CDR3 runs to 15 residues. The CDR3 nucleotides read TGTGCTAGTGGTTTGGTACAGGGGGGCTACAATGAGCAGTTCTTC. Amino acid sequence: CASGLVQGGYNEQFF.

The genes are TRBV6-5 and TRBJ2-5, with 9 bases aligning to TRBD1. TRBJ2-7 matches the DNA end more closely, so the J call is doubtful. Germline V gives CDR1 MNHEY, CDR2 SVGAGI. This CDR3 has 15 residues. Here the CDR3 reads CASSSKTGGLYEQYF. The CDR3 DNA reads as TGTGCCAGCAGTTCCAAGACAGGGGGACTTTACGAGCAGTACTTC.

J is TRBJ1-3 and V is TRBV11-2; 7 nucleotides line up with TRBD1. V gave up 5 bases and J gave up 2 bases; unmatched junction bases: 9. Germline V lookup: CDR1 SGHAT, CDR2 FQNNGV. The CDR3 spans 16 residues. The CDR3: CASSTRQGLTGNTIYF. In nucleotides, the CDR3 is TGTGCCAGCAGCACGCGACAGGGATTAACTGGAAACACCATATATTTT. Filled out from reference TRBV11-2 and TRBJ1-3, the complete variable domain reads EAGVAQSPRYKIIEKRQSVAFWCNPISGHATLYWYQQILGQGPKLLIQFQNNGVVDDSQLPKDRFSAERLKGVDSTLKIQPAKLEDSAVYLCASSTRQGLTGNTIYFGEGSWLTVV.

The chain employs TRBV5-1 and TRBJ1-2; 9 nucleotides match TRBD1. J was trimmed by 8 bases and V by 4 bases; bases with no gene match: 3. Germline-derived CDR1 and CDR2 are SGHRS and YFSETQ. This CDR3 region has 12 residues. CDR3 residues: CASSIGQGGYTF. CDR3 coding DNA: TGCGCCAGCAGCATCGGACAGGGGGGCTACACCTTC. Full variable domain (missing parts from reference TRBV5-1 and TRBJ1-2): KAGVTQTPRYLIKTRGQQVTLSCSPISGHRSVSWYQQTPGQGLQFLFEYFSETQRNKGNFPGRFSGRQFSNSRSEMNVSTLELGDSALYLCASSIGQGGYTFGSGTRLTVV.

DNA of the CDR3: TGCGCCAGCAGCCAACTATCGAGCGGGAGGGGCACCGGGGAGCTGTTTTTT. It encodes CASSQLSSGRGTGELFF. The rearrangement links TRBV4-1 to TRBJ2-2, with 10 nucleotides matching TRBD2. Germline trimming cut 2 bases from V and 4 bases from J; bases unmatched to any gene: 7. Per germline, CDR1 MGHRA and CDR2 YSYEKL. CDR3 length equals 17 residues.

This clone showed up just once. The chain uses TRBV6-6 and TRBJ2-2; unclear D gene. The CDR3 sequence is 13 residues long. V lost 4 bases, J lost 2 bases, and 5 bases lay in between. Germline V lookup: CDR1 MNHNY, CDR2 SVGAGI (reference sequence). The CDR3 region is CASSSDNTGELFF. In DNA, the CDR3 is TGTGCCAGCAGTTCCGACAACACCGGGGAGCTGTTTTTT.

The chain employs TRBV7-6 and TRBJ2-7; 15 nucleotides agree with TRBD2. This CDR3 contains 21 residues. Trimming at V came to 1 base and at J to 2 bases, leaving 15 bases not matched to a gene. The germline V gene has CDR1 SGHVS and CDR2 FNYEAQ. In DNA, the CDR3 is TGTGCCAGCAGCTTAGGCAGGACTAGCGGGAGGGCCCTCCATAGGCCCTACGAGCAGTACTTC. Its protein product is CASSLGRTSGRALHRPYEQYF. Combining the CDR3 with reference TRBV7-6 and TRBJ2-7 gives the whole variable domain GAGVSQSPRYKVTKRGQDVALRCDPISGHVSLYWYRQALGQGPEFLTYFNYEAQQDKSGLPNDRFSAERPEGSISTLTIQRTEQRDSAMYRCASSLGRTSGRALHRPYEQYFGPGTRLTVT.

V is TRBV19 and J is TRBJ2-7; TRBD1 matches 8 bases. Germline trimming cut 9 bases from V and 5 bases from J; bases unmatched to any gene: 9. The CDR3 runs to 13 residues. CDR1 and CDR2 from the germline V gene are LNHDA and SQIVND (reference sequence). CDR3 coding DNA: TGTGCCAGCGACCCGGGACAGGTGAACGAGCAGTACTTC. Translating it yields CASDPGQVNEQYF.

This chain joins TRBV7-3 and TRBJ2-1; D might be TRBD1 or TRBD2, each matching 5 bases. Germline V gene data show CDR1 as SGHTA and CDR2 as FQGTGA. The length of the CDR3 is 14 residues. Trimming pared 5 bases from V and 5 bases from J, leaving 13 bases between. This chain's CDR3 is CASSHRGTNNEQFF. The CDR3 region has the DNA TGTGCCAGCAGCCACCGTGGGACGAACAATGAGCAGTTCTTC.

The chain couples TRBV28 to TRBJ1-2, with D hard to call. The V gene's germline CDR1 is MDHEN and CDR2 SYDVKM. Trimming stripped 5 bases from V and 6 bases from J, with 13 bases between. CDR3 length equals 13 residues. CDR3 nucleotide sequence: TGTGCCAGCAGTCCCCGTTACTCCCATGGCTACACCTTC. Encoded protein: CASSPRYSHGYTF.

The chain is built from TRBV6-1 and TRBJ1-4; weak D call: TRBD1 (6 bases). V was clipped by 1 base and J by 10 bases, with 13 bases between them. CDR1 is MNHNS, CDR2 SASEGT, per germline. The CDR3 runs to 14 residues. CDR3 in amino acids: CASSEGYRGGKLFF. The DNA for the CDR3 is TGTGCCAGCAGTGAAGGGTACAGAGGGGGAAAACTGTTTTTT.

In DNA form, the CDR3 reads TGTGCCAGCATATTTTCAAATACGCAGTATTTT. Amino acid sequence: CASIFSNTQYF. V and J are TRBV2 and TRBJ2-3; D not resolved. V lost 7 bases to trimming and J lost 7 bases, with 9 bases between them. The CDR3 extends over 11 amino acids. Germline CDR1 and CDR2: SNHLY and FYNNEI.

This clone was observed once. The chain couples TRBV6-5 to TRBJ2-2; 8 nucleotides match TRBD1. With V trimmed by 2 bases and J by 6 bases, 8 bases remained unmatched. Germline V gene lookup returns CDR1 MNHEY and CDR2 SVGAGI. This CDR3 has 16 amino acids. CDR3 sequence: CASSYTTAQGAGELFF. In DNA, the CDR3 is TGTGCCAGCAGTTACACGACGGCACAGGGGGCCGGGGAGCTGTTTTTT.

The V call is TRBV7-2, the J call TRBJ2-2, with 9 nucleotides matching TRBD1. This CDR3 has 15 amino acids. Losses at the gene ends were 6 bases for V and 5 bases for J; bases not matched to a gene: 7. Germline V gene sequence: CDR1 SGHTA, CDR2 FQGNSA. CDR3 in amino acids: CASRQGAGRTGELFF. The CDR3 bases are TGTGCCAGCAGACAGGGGGCAGGGAGGACCGGGGAGCTGTTTTTT.

The chain recombines TRBV7-2 with TRBJ2-1; D is undetermined. The CDR3 totals 13 residues. The V gene lost 2 bases and the J gene lost 7 bases, with 9 bases spanning the gap. Per germline, CDR1 SGHTA and CDR2 FQGNSA. DNA of the CDR3: TGTGCCAGCAGCTTACCTCAGTTGAATGAGCAGTTCTTC. Protein product: CASSLPQLNEQFF.

J is TRBJ2-1 and V is TRBV5-1; TRBD2 agrees at 9 bases. The CDR3 runs to 15 residues. The germline gives CDR1 SGHRS, CDR2 YFSETQ. Unmatched junction bases numbered 9, after V lost 3 bases and J lost 8 bases. DNA of the CDR3: TGCGCCAGCAGCTGGAGTAGCGGGAGTGGCGATGAGCAGTTCTTC. It is translated as CASSWSSGSGDEQFF.

The chain employs TRBV28 and TRBJ2-2; the D gene could be TRBD1 or TRBD2 (5 bases each). The CDR3 spans 14 residues. The germline V gene encodes CDR1 MDHEN and CDR2 SYDVKM. V was shortened by 10 bases and J by 6 bases, with 18 bases between the two germline ends. In DNA form, the CDR3 reads TGTGCCACCCGGGGTGGGGTGGGGGCCGGGGAGCTGTTTTTT. Its translation: CATRGGVGAGELFF.

V is TRBV5-4 and J is TRBJ2-7; a weak D match, TRBD2 (7 bases). This CDR3 has 15 amino acids. Germline-derived CDR1 and CDR2 are SGHNT and YYREEE (reference sequence). V gave up 4 bases and J gave up 9 bases, with 23 bases separating them. The CDR3 DNA reads TGTGCCAGCAGCCGGGGGGCTCAACCACTCTTGGGGCAGTACTTC. Encoded protein: CASSRGAQPLLGQYF.

The chain uses TRBV4-1 and TRBJ2-1; 8 bases map to TRBD2. The germline gives CDR1 MGHRA, CDR2 YSYEKL. CDR3 length equals 17 residues. J was trimmed by 7 bases and V by 1 base; bases with no gene match: 12. CDR3 coding DNA: TGCGCCAGCAGCCAAGGGGGGGCTAGCGGGTTGAGAAATGAGCAGTTCTTC. Protein sequence: CASSQGGASGLRNEQFF.

This chain joins TRBV6-4 and TRBJ2-1; D is possibly TRBD1 or TRBD2 (6 bases each). Germline V CDR1 and CDR2: MRHNA, SNTAGT. This CDR3 spans 15 amino acids. The V gene lost 0 bases and the J gene lost 3 bases, with 9 bases spanning the gap. In nucleotides, the CDR3 is TGTGCCAGCAGTGACTCGGGGGGCGGCTACAATGAGCAGTTCTTC. It specifies CASSDSGGGYNEQFF.

The V gene is TRBV6-5, the J gene TRBJ2-3; no firm D call. Trimming pared 5 bases from V and 6 bases from J, leaving 15 bases between. From germline, CDR1 is MNHEY and CDR2 SVGAGI. The CDR3 length is 14 residues. For the CDR3, the DNA is TGTGCCAGCAGTCCGGGCCTGGTCTTTGATACGCAGTATTTT. This encodes CASSPGLVFDTQYF.

V usage is TRBV7-9 and J usage is TRBJ1-4, with 7 bases fitting TRBD1. V dropped 4 bases and J dropped 4; count of bases not matched to a gene: 3. Germline V lookup: CDR1 SEHNR, CDR2 FQNEAQ (reference sequence). The CDR3 covers 14 residues. The CDR3 DNA sequence: TGTGCCAGCAGCTGGGGACAGCTTAATGAAAAACTGTTTTTT. This encodes CASSWGQLNEKLFF.

This chain connects TRBV11-2 to TRBJ2-1; D might be TRBD1 (5 bases). Germline loops: CDR1 SGHAT, CDR2 FQNNGV. The CDR3 covers 12 residues. V was clipped by 5 bases and J by 10 bases, with 12 bases between them. The CDR3 nucleotides read TGTGCCAGCAGCCCAGGTAGGGGAGAGCAGTTCTTC. Translating it yields CASSPGRGEQFF.

The chain uses TRBV6-1 and TRBJ1-5, with 7 bases identical to TRBD1. The J segment lost 2 bases and the V segment lost 4 bases, leaving 5 bases of the junction unmatched. The CDR3 length is 15 residues. The germline V gene encodes CDR1 MNHNS and CDR2 SASEGT. The CDR3 is CASSVTGTGNQPQHF. The CDR3 nucleotides read TGTGCCAGCAGTGTGACAGGGACCGGCAATCAGCCCCAGCATTTT.

The rearrangement links TRBV29-1 to TRBJ1-2; D is possibly TRBD1 (5 bases). V was trimmed by 6 bases and J by 8 bases, leaving 13 bases between them. Germline-derived CDR1 and CDR2 are SQVTM and ANQGSEA. The CDR3 is 11 amino acids. In DNA form, the CDR3 reads TGCAGCGTCAGACAGTTTAACGGCTACACCTTC. This gives the protein CSVRQFNGYTF.

V usage is TRBV6-5 and J usage is TRBJ1-2; TRBD1 aligns across 8 bases. V lost 1 base and J lost 7; bases outside the gene matches: 11. Germline V lookup: CDR1 MNHEY, CDR2 SVGAGI. This CDR3 is built from 16 residues. In nucleotides, the CDR3 is TGTGCCAGCAGTTACTTTCCCCCTGGACAGGGAACTGGCTACACCTTC. It codes for CASSYFPPGQGTGYTF.

CDR3 in amino acids: CASSQVGRGNWMNTEAFF. In DNA, the CDR3 is TGCGCCAGCAGCCAAGTGGGCAGGGGGAATTGGATGAACACTGAAGCTTTCTTT. The rearrangement uses TRBV4-1 and TRBJ1-1; 7 nucleotides match TRBD1. Germline V lookup: CDR1 MGHRA, CDR2 YSYEKL. V lost 1 base, J lost 0 bases, and 11 bases stayed unmatched. The length of the CDR3 is 18 residues.

This sequence joins TRBV9 and TRBJ2-1, with D maybe TRBD1 (7 bases). This CDR3 has 15 residues. The germline V gene has CDR1 SGDLS and CDR2 YYNGEE. Between the trimmed V and J ends, which lost 0 bases and 4 bases, there was a span of 11 bases. This CDR3 reads CASSVGQGGYNEQFF. The CDR3, as DNA: TGTGCCAGCAGCGTAGGACAGGGAGGTTACAATGAGCAGTTCTTC.